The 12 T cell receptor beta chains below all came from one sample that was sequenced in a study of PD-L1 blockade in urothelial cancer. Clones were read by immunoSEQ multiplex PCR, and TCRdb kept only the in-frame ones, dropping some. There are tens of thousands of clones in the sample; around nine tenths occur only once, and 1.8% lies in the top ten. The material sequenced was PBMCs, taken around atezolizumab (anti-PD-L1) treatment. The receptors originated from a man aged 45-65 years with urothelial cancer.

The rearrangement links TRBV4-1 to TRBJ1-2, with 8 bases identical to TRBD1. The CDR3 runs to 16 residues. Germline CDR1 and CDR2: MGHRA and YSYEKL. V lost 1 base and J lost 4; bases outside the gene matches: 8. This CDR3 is CASSQGSDRVTYGYTF. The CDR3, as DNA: TGCGCCAGCAGCCAAGGGTCGGACAGGGTAACCTATGGCTACACCTTC.

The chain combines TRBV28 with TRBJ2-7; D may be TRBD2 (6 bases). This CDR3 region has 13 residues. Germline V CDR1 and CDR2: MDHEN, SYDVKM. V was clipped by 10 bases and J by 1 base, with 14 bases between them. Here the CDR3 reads CAIRALASYEQYF. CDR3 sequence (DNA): TGTGCCATCAGGGCACTAGCATCCTACGAGCAGTACTTC.

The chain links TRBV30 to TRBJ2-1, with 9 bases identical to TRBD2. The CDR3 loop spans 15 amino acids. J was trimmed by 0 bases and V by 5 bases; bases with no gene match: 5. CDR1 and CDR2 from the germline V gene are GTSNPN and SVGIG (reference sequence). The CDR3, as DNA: TGTGCCTGGGGCACTAGCGGGCTCTCCTACAATGAGCAGTTCTTC. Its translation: CAWGTSGLSYNEQFF. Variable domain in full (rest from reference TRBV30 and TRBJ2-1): SQTIHQWPATLVQPVGSPLSLECTVEGTSNPNLYWYRQAAGRGLQLLFYSVGIGQISSEVPQNLSASRPQDRQFILSSKKLLLSDSGFYLCAWGTSGLSYNEQFFGPGTRLTVL.

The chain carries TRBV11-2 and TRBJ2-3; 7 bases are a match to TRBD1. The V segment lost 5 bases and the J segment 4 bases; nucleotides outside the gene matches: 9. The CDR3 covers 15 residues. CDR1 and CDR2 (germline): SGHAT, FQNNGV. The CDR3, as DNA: TGTGCCAGCAGCCGTACACAGGGGTTTGCAGATACGCAGTATTTT. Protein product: CASSRTQGFADTQYF.

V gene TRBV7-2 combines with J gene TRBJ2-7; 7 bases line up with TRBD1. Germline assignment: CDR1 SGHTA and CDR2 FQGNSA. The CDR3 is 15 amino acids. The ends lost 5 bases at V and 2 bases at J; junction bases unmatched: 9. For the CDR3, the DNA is TGTGCCAGCAGCCCATCGGGACAGCCCGCCTACGAGCAGTACTTC. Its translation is CASSPSGQPAYEQYF.

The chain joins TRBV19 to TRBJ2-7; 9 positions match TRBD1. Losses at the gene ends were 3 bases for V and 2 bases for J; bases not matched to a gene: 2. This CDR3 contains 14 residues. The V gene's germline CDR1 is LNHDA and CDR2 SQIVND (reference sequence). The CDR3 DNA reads TGTGCCAGTAGTATGGGACAGGGTGCCTACGAGCAGTACTTC. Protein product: CASSMGQGAYEQYF.

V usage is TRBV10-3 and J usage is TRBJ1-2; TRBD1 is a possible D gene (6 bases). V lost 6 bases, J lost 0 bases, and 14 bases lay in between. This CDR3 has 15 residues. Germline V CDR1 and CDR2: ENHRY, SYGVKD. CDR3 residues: CAISPGQTANYGYTF. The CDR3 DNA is TGTGCCATCAGCCCCGGACAGACCGCTAACTATGGCTACACCTTC.

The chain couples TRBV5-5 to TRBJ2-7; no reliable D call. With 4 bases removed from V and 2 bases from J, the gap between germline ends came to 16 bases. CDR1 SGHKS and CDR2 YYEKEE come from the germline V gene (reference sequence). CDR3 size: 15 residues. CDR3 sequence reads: CASSLGPGLPYEQYF. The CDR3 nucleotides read TGTGCCAGCAGCCTGGGCCCAGGCCTTCCCTACGAGCAGTACTTC.

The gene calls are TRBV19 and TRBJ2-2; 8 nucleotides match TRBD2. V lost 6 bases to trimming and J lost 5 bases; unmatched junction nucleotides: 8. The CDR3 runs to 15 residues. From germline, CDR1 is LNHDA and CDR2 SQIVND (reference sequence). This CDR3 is CASRLGLAVTGELFF. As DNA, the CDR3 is TGTGCCAGTAGGCTTGGACTAGCAGTTACCGGGGAGCTGTTTTTT.

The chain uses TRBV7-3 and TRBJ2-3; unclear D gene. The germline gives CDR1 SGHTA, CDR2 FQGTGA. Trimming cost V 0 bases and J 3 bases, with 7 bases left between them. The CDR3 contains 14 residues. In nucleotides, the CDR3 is TGTGCCAGCAGCTTAACACAGTGGACAGATACGCAGTATTTT. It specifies CASSLTQWTDTQYF.

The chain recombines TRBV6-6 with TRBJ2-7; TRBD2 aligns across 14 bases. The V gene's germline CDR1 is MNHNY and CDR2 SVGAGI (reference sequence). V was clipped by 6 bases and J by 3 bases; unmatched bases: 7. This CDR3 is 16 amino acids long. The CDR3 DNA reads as TGTGCCAGCAGCCGAGGGACTAGCGGGAGTATCTACGAGCAGTACTTC. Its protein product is CASSRGTSGSIYEQYF.

As DNA, the CDR3 is TGCGCCAGCAGCCTGGGGGGGGAGAAGGCCTACGAGCAGTACTTC. Translated: CASSLGGEKAYEQYF. This chain connects TRBV5-1 to TRBJ2-7; 7 positions match TRBD2. V lost 4 bases and J lost 2; bases outside the gene matches: 9. Germline V gene data show CDR1 as SGHRS and CDR2 as YFSETQ. This CDR3 is built from 15 residues.